Listed below are T cell receptor beta chains from one sample, sequenced in a study of blood T cell repertoires in COVID-19. TCRdb's copy holds only in-frame clones and misses some; the assay was immunoSEQ multiplex PCR. The table has more than 140,000 clones, roughly 88% seen once; the top ten hold about 7%. Sample: peripheral blood. Receptors were obtained from a woman between 45 and 60 years old in a cohort sampled during active or convalescent COVID-19. CDR3s include the opening cysteine and the closing phenylalanine or tryptophan. Each record gives: clone size, V gene, J gene, D gene, CDR3 protein, CDR3 DNA. D genes are given only for firm matches. Size is stated for part of the rows, as once, few or many counts, or as a class when the clone is expanded.

-	TRBV3-1/TRBV3-2	TRBJ1-4	-	CASSHTGTDEKLFF	TGTGCCAGCAGCCACACGGGAACCGATGAAAAACTGTTTTTT
-	TRBV24-1	TRBJ2-5	-	CATSSSQETQYF	TGTGCCACCAGTTCCTCTCAAGAGACCCAGTACTTC
-	TRBV6-5	TRBJ2-7	-	CAARGSYEQYF	TGTGCCGCACGGGGGTCCTACGAGCAGTACTTC
-	TRBV6-6	TRBJ2-3	TRBD1	CASSPPGQGTADTQYF	TGTGCCAGCAGCCCTCCGGGACAGGGCACCGCAGATACGCAGTATTTT
-	TRBV12-3/TRBV12-4	TRBJ2-2	-	CASSPGDAGELFF	TGTGCCAGCAGCCCAGGGGATGCCGGGGAGCTGTTTTTT
-	TRBV9	TRBJ2-5	TRBD1	CASSVATTGTGGQETQYF	TGTGCCAGCAGCGTAGCTACAACCGGGACAGGGGGCCAAGAGACCCAGTACTTC
once	TRBV19	TRBJ2-3	TRBD2	CASSISTIAGGFDTQYF	TGTGCCAGTAGTATTTCGACAATAGCGGGGGGATTTGATACGCAGTATTTT
-	TRBV21-1	TRBJ2-2	-	CASSTSLTGELFF	TGTGCCAGCAGCACCTCCCTCACCGGGGAGCTGTTTTTT
-	TRBV9	TRBJ1-2	-	CASSYGTGRESYGYTF	TGTGCCAGCAGCTATGGCACCGGGCGGGAAAGCTATGGCTACACCTTC
-	TRBV2	TRBJ2-1	-	CASTLLLNEQFF	TGTGCCAGCACTCTGCTACTCAATGAGCAGTTCTTC
-	TRBV13	TRBJ1-6	TRBD1	CASSSRMTGLYNSPLHF	TGTGCCAGCAGCTCCAGGATGACAGGGCTTTATAATTCACCCCTCCACTTT
-	TRBV24-1	TRBJ2-3	-	CATGGGTDRGNTDTQYF	TGTGCCACCGGGGGGGGGACCGACAGGGGAAACACAGATACGCAGTATTTT
once	TRBV6-6	TRBJ2-5	TRBD2	CASSYPSGGAGETQYF	TGTGCCAGCAGTTACCCCAGCGGGGGGGCGGGGGAGACCCAGTACTTC
-	TRBV30	TRBJ1-1	-	CAWSLLLGEPQAFF	TGTGCCTGGAGTCTTCTTTTGGGAGAACCTCAAGCTTTCTTT
-	TRBV13	TRBJ2-1	TRBD2	CASSFLSGTSVPEQFF	TGTGCCAGCAGCTTCCTTTCCGGGACTAGCGTACCTGAGCAGTTCTTC
-	TRBV2	TRBJ2-2	-	CASSLLGGGTTGELFF	TGTGCCAGCAGTCTCTTGGGAGGGGGGACCACCGGGGAGCTGTTTTTT
-	TRBV19	TRBJ1-1	-	CASKEQGGSLEAFF	TGTGCCAGTAAAGAACAGGGAGGGAGTCTTGAAGCTTTCTTT
-	TRBV7-3	TRBJ2-3	TRBD2	CASSLTAGGPADTQYF	TGTGCCAGCAGCTTAACCGCGGGGGGGCCCGCAGATACGCAGTATTTT